The clone carrying this T cell receptor beta chain has more than one count but fewer than ten. Profiling relied on immunoSEQ multiplex PCR, and the TCRdb table lists in-frame clones only, not all of them. This sample yields 90,000 to 110,000 clones, of which roughly 79% are seen a single time; more than 8% belongs to the top ten. CDR1 and CDR2 (germline): LNHDA, SQIVND (reference sequence). The CDR3 consists of 15 residues. The J segment lost 5 bases and the V segment lost 6 bases, leaving 8 bases of the junction unmatched. The data are from a study of blood T cell repertoires in COVID-19. In the study overall: Sites in the United States, Italy and Spain provided acute and convalescent COVID-19 samples. The analysed material was cDNA or gDNA that came from T cells, B-cell-depleted T cells, or PBMCs.

The chain joins TRBV19 to TRBJ2-5; 11 bases match TRBD2. The receptor was derived from a woman between 65 and 79 years old with acute or convalescent COVID-19. The sequenced sample consisted of peripheral blood. The DNA of the CDR3 is TGTGCCAGTAGCTTAGCGGGGGGGCCGAGGGAGACCCAGTACTTC. It specifies CASSLAGGPRETQYF.